One and the same sample provided the 4 T cell receptor beta chains below, sequenced in a study of T cells in Graves' hyperthyroidism and ophthalmopathy. The investigators amplified TCR beta CDR3 regions from RNA transcripts. When the TCR CDR3 underwent first-round RT-PCR, the HTBI primer set was used. TCRdb re-called the multiplex PCR reads through MiXCR, storing one row per CDR3 protein. The sample includes about 250,000 distinct CDR3 sequences, roughly 22% of them seen just once. The sample was blood. The receptors originated from a woman aged 40 to 50 with Graves' ophthalmopathy.

This clonotype was found many times. The gene calls are TRBV29-1 and TRBJ2-7; 8 positions agree with TRBD1. The CDR3 consists of 13 residues. V shed 7 bases, J shed 4 bases, and the junction held 9 bases outside the gene matches. Germline loops: CDR1 SQVTM, CDR2 ANQGSEA. This chain's CDR3 is CSASGQGKYEQYF. The CDR3 DNA reads as TGCAGCGCGAGCGGACAGGGAAAGTACGAGCAGTACTTC.

The rearrangement links TRBV7-2 to TRBJ1-3; the D is unclear. The CDR3 extends over 13 amino acids. The germline CDR1 and CDR2 sequences are SGHTA and FQGNSA. Trimming cost V 6 bases and J 0 bases, with 6 bases left between them. CDR3 loop: CASSTSSGNTIYF. Written as DNA, the CDR3 is TGTGCCAGCAGTACTAGCTCTGGAAACACCATATATTTT.

This clonotype has more than one count but fewer than ten. The chain recombines TRBV4-1 with TRBJ2-2; 12 bases are shared with TRBD1. The trim removed 1 base at V and 7 bases at J, leaving 10 bases unmatched. The length of the CDR3 is 18 residues. The V gene's germline CDR1 is MGHRA and CDR2 YSYEKL. The CDR3 region is CASSQAAGTGGTGGELFF. In nucleotides, the CDR3 is TGCGCCAGCAGCCAAGCGGCCGGGACAGGGGGCACCGGCGGGGAGCTGTTTTTT.

The V gene is TRBV6-2 or TRBV6-3, the J gene TRBJ2-7; D perhaps matches TRBD1 (6 bases). In germline, CDR1 is MNHEY, CDR2 SVGEGT. The CDR3 runs to 14 residues. V lost 4 bases, J lost 2 bases, and 12 bases lay in between. The CDR3 nucleotides read TGTGCCAGCAGTTCATTGGACAGTACCTACGAGCAGTACTTC. It specifies CASSSLDSTYEQYF.